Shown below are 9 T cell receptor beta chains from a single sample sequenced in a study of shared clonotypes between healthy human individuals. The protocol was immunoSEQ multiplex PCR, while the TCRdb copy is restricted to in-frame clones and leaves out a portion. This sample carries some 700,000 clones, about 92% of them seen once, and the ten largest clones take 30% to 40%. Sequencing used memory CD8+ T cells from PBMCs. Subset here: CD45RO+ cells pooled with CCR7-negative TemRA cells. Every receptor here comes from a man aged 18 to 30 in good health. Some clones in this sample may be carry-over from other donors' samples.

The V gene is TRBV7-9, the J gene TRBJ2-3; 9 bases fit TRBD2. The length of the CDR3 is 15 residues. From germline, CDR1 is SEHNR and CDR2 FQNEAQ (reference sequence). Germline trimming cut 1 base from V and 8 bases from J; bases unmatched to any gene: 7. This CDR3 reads CASSLGVGSGGTQYF. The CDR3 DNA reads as TGTGCCAGCAGCTTAGGGGTCGGTAGCGGGGGTACGCAGTATTTT.

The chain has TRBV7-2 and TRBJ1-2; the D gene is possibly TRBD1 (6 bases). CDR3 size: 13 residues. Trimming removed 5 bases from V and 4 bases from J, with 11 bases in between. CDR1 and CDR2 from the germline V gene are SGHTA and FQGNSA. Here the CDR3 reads CASSHDRIYGYTF. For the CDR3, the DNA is TGTGCCAGCAGCCACGACAGGATCTATGGCTACACCTTC.

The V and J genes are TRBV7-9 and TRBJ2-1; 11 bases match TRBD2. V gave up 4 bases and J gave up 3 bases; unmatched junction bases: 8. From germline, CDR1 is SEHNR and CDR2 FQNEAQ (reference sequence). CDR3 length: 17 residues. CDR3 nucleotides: TGTGCCAGCAGCTACCAACAGGGACTAGCGGACTACAATGAGCAGTTCTTC. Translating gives CASSYQQGLADYNEQFF.

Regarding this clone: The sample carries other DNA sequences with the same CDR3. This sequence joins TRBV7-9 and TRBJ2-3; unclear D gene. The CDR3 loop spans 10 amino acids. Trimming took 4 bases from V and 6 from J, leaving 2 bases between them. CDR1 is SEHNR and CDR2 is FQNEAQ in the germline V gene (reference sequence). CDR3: CASSSDTQYF. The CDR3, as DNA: TGTGCCAGCAGCTCCGATACGCAGTATTTT.

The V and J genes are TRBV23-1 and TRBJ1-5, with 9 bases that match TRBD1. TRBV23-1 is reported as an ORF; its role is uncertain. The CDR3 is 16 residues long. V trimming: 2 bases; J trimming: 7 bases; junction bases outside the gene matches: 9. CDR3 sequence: CASSQKQGAAGQPQHF. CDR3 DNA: TGCGCCAGCAGTCAAAAACAGGGGGCGGCAGGGCAGCCCCAGCATTTT.

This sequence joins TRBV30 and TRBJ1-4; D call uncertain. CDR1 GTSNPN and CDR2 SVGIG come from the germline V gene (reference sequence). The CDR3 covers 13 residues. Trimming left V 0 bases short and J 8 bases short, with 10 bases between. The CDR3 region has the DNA TGTGCCTGGAGTGTACTGGTTTCCGAAAAACTGTTTTTT. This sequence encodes CAWSVLVSEKLFF.

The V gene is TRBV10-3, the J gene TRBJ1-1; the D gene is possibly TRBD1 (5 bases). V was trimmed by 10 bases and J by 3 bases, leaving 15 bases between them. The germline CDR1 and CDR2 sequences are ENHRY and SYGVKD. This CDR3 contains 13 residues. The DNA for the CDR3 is TGTGCCAGCGCCGAGACAGTATACACTGAAGCTTTCTTT. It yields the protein CASAETVYTEAFF.

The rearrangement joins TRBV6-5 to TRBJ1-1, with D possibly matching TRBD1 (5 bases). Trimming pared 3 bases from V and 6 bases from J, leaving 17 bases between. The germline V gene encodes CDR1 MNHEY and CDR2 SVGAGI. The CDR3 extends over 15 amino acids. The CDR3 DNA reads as TGTGCCAGCAGTTATCGGGCAGGGTGGATACCTGAAGCTTTCTTT. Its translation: CASSYRAGWIPEAFF.

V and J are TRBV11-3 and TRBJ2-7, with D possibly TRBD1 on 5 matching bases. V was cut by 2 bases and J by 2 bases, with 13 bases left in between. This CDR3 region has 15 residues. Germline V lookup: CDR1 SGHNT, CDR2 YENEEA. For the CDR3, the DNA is TGTGCCAGCAGCTTATCGGCAGGGCTGACCTACGAGCAGTACTTC. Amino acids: CASSLSAGLTYEQYF.